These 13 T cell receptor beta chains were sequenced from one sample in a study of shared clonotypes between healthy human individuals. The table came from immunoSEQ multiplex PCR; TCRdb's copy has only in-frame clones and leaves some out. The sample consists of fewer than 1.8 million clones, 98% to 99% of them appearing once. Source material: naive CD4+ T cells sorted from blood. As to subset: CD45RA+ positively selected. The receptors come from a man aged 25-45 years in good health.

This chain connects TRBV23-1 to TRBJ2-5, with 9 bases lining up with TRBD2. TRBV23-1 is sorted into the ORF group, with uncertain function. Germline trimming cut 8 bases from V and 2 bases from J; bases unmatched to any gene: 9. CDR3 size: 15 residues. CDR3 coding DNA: TGCGCCAGCTCACAGACTAGCGGATCGCAAGAGACCCAGTACTTC. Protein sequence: CASSQTSGSQETQYF.

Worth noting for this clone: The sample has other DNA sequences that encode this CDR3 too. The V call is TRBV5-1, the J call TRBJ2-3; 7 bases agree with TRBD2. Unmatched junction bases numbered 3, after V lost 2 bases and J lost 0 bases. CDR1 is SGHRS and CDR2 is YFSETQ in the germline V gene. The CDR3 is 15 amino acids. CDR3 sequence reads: CASSLRRGSTDTQYF. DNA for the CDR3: TGCGCCAGCAGCTTACGGCGGGGGAGCACAGATACGCAGTATTTT.

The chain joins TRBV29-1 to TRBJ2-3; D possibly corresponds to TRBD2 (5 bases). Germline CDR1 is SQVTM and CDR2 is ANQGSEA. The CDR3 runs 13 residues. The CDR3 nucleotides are TGCTCCCTAGGGCTAGCTAACACAGATACGCAGTATTTT. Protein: CSLGLANTDTQYF.

The CDR3 nucleotides read TGTGCCAGCAGCCAGAGCCCACTAGCGGGAGAAGTAGATACGCAGTATTTT. Encoded protein: CASSQSPLAGEVDTQYF. The V gene is TRBV4-2, the J gene TRBJ2-3; 11 nucleotides match TRBD2. The CDR3 covers 17 residues. Germline trimming cut 3 bases from V and 5 bases from J; bases unmatched to any gene: 10. In germline, CDR1 is LGHNA, CDR2 YNFKEQ.

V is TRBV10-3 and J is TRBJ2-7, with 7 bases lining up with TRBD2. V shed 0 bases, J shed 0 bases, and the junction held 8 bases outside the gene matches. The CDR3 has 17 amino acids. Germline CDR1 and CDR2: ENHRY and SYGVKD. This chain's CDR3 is CAISESVGGGSSYEQYF. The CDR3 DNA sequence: TGTGCCATCAGTGAGTCCGTGGGTGGCGGGAGCTCCTACGAGCAGTACTTC.

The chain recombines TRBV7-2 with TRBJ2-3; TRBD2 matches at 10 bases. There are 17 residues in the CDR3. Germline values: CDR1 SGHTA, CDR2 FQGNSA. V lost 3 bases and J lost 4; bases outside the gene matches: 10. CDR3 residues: CASSFSSSGSGADTQYF. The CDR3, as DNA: TGTGCCAGCAGCTTCTCCTCTAGCGGGAGTGGGGCAGATACGCAGTATTTT.

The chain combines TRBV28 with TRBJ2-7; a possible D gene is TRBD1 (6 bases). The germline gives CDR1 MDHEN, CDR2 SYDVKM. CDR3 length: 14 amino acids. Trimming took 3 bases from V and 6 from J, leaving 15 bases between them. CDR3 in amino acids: CASSFDRHLGEQYF. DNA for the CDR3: TGTGCCAGCAGTTTTGACAGGCATCTAGGCGAGCAGTACTTC.

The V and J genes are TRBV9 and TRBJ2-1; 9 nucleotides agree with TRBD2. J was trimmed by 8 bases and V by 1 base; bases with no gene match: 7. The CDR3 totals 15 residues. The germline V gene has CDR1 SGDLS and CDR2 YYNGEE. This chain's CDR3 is CASSVSPGTSHEQFF. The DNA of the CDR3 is TGTGCCAGCAGCGTAAGCCCCGGGACTAGCCATGAGCAGTTCTTC.

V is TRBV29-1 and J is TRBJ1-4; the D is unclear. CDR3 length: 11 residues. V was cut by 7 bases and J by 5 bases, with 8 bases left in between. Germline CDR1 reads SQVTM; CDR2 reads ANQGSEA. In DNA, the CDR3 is TGCAGCGGCAGGCAAAATGAAAAACTGTTTTTT. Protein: CSGRQNEKLFF.

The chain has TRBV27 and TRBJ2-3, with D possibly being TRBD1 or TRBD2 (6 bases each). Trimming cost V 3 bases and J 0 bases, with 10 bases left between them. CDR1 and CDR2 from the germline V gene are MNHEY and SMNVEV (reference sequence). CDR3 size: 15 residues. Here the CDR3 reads CASSLGGASTDTQYF. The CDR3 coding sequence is TGTGCCAGCAGTTTGGGGGGCGCGAGCACAGATACGCAGTATTTT.

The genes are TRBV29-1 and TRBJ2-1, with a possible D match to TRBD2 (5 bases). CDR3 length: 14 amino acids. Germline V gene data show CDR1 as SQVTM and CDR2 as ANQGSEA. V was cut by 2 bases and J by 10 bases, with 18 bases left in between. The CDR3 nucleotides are TGCAGCGTTGAACGTGAGCCCCTAGCCGTCGAGCAGTTCTTC. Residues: CSVEREPLAVEQFF.

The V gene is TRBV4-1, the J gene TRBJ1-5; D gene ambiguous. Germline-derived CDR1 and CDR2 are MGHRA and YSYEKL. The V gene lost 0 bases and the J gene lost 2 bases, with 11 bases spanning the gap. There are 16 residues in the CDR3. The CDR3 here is CASSQDPGRGNQPQHF. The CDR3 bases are TGCGCCAGCAGCCAAGATCCGGGAAGGGGCAATCAGCCCCAGCATTTT.

The CDR3 is CASSLTSGRFSTDTQYF. CDR3 coding DNA: TGTGCCAGCAGCTTAACTAGCGGGAGGTTTAGCACAGATACGCAGTATTTT. The chain has TRBV7-2 and TRBJ2-3, with 12 bases matching TRBD2. The germline V gene encodes CDR1 SGHTA and CDR2 FQGNSA. The CDR3 consists of 17 residues. V lost 2 bases, J lost 0 bases, and 3 bases stayed unmatched.